This T cell receptor (beta chain) appears in the sequencing data of a study of a mutant IDH1 vaccine in newly diagnosed glioma. Germline V gene data show CDR1 as LNHDA and CDR2 as SQIVND (reference sequence). Germline trimming cut 4 bases from V and 6 bases from J; bases unmatched to any gene: 6. The length of the CDR3 is 15 residues. For this clone: Its antigen is not known.

Described time point: week 47, end of study. The vaccine gave 300 ug of a 20-mer mutant IDH1 peptide subcutaneously per dose. Donors had new WHO grade 3 or 4 IDH1-mutant, ATRX-lost astrocytomas. Sequencing used immunoSEQ multiplex PCR; TCRdb keeps in-frame clones, though not all of them. The profile shows over 30,000 clones, about 86% of them singletons. General study points: Seemingly, pseudoprogression had no relation to changes in the top peripheral T cell clonotypes. Altogether, around 93% of patients exhibited vaccine-induced immune responses.

The TCR comes from a woman in her 30s with glioma. V and J are TRBV19 and TRBJ1-5; TRBD1 matches at 10 bases. This specimen was PBMCs, taken from a glioma patient whose treatment included an IDH1 peptide vaccine. The CDR3 nucleotides are TGTGCCAGTAGTACCGGACAGGGGGTGGGTCAGCCCCAGCATTTT. Its translation is CASSTGQGVGQPQHF. The full variable domain, in which reference TRBV19 and TRBJ1-5 provide the parts outside the CDR3, is DGGITQSPKYLFRKEGQNVTLSCEQNLNHDAMYWYRQDPGQGLRLIYYSQIVNDFQKGDIAEGYSVSREKKESFPLTVTSAQKNPTAFYLCASSTGQGVGQPQHFGDGTRLSIL.